This T cell receptor (beta chain) is from a study of post-analysis software for immune sequencing data (dated by TCRdb to between 2015 and 2017). Looking at the study overall: Relapsing-remitting, secondary progressive and progressive-relapsing multiple sclerosis were recorded as disease courses, and subtype annotation was lacking for some patients. A subset of samples was prepared in parallel using single-end sample barcoding, then pooled and co-amplified after Illumina adapter ligation. The multiple sclerosis patient repertoires were compared with approximately 11 previously published healthy control repertoires from donors aged about 6 to 26 years. What the research found in general, with its limitations: The multiple sclerosis patient group was slightly younger than the control group. Direct clustering with F measure revealed strong co-clustering of samples prepared in the same batch, which led to a batch-effect correction. Normalized Chao1 diversity was significantly lower in multiple sclerosis patients than controls, suggesting substantial peripheral T-cell clonal expansion. Several TRBV segments, including TRBV5-6, TRBV5-1 and TRBV20-1, were significantly more frequent in patients than controls.

The CDR3 starts with the cysteine, ends with the phenylalanine, and has 16 residues. Kept here is only the CDR3 DNA, which spans 48 bases and is read in frame from base 1. Libraries were constructed by PCR. TCRdb names Illumina HiSeq 2500 as the instrument used. To reduce PCR and sequencing biases, unique molecular identifiers were incorporated into the TCR beta cDNA libraries. Roughly 500,000 cDNA molecules were obtained for every 1 to 10 million input T cells, so each molecule roughly corresponded to one T cell. The same protocol used for the earlier healthy control dataset was applied to prepare and sequence the patient libraries. Samples belonging to the same batch were prepared together, multiplexed and sequenced on a shared HiSeq lane. As for how the authors treated the data: Raw barcoded reads were processed with MIGEC, discarding single-read molecular identifier groups before consensus assembly and CDR3 extraction. Clonotype tables were post-analysed with VDJtools, normalizing diversity by down-sampling all datasets to the smallest sample size. In repertoire overlap clustering, CDR3 amino acid sequences, but not nucleotide sequences, were matched to correct batch-related cross-sample contamination. TCRdb reran the public reads through fastp at Q25 and MiXCR, keeping productive beta chains. Every distinct CDR3 protein forms one entry, paired with its most common genes and DNA. The V and J calls follow TCRdb's processing rather than the paper's. Within this sample are hundreds of thousands of distinct CDR3 sequences, with around 64% of them counted one time only. The ten largest make up roughly 12% of the sample.

TCR beta repertoires were profiled from peripheral blood of approximately 13 young patients with multiple sclerosis to demonstrate the VDJtools post-analysis software. The multiple sclerosis patients were children and adolescents between roughly 6 and 16 years of age. As concerns this clonotype: Its antigen remains unidentified. No per-base quality is available; no much larger clone lies one base away.

The receptor chain draws on TRBV12-3 or TRBV12-4 and TRBJ2-5, and 9 junctional nucleotides match TRBD2. The J call is in doubt because the DNA end fits TRBJ2-7 better. Sequencing was carried out using blood. This receptor was obtained from a girl aged 2 to 9 with multiple sclerosis. The sequence in DNA is TGTGCCAGCAGTTTCGCTCAAATAGCGGGAGAGAGCGAGCAGTACTTC. Its protein reads: CASSFAQIAGESEQYF.